The T cell receptor beta chain described here comes from a study of cytomegalovirus exposure and HLA in healthy donors. Findings and caveats of the study: CMV antigen specificity of a few CMV-associated chains was confirmed in vitro.

Concerning this clone: The antigen remains unidentified.

The V end lost 3 bases, the J end lost 5 bases, and 13 bases lay between the germline ends. This CDR3 region has 14 residues. Germline CDR1 reads ENHRY; CDR2 reads SYGVKD. Sequencing used immunoSEQ multiplex PCR; TCRdb keeps in-frame clones, though not all of them. Altogether about 190,000 clones are present, about 80% being singletons, with the ten largest covering 2.8%. This sequence was found in a woman aged 18-29 years in good health and CMV-seropositive. Sequencing was carried out using PBMCs. The chain combines TRBV10-3 with TRBJ2-5; maybe TRBD2 (7 bases). The CDR3 DNA follows: TGTGCCATCAGTGAAAGGGGGGGAGGCGAGACCCAGTACTTC. Protein sequence: CAISERGGGETQYF.